This T cell receptor beta chain emerged from a study of vaccination and CD4 T cells after COVID-19. As for the study in general: The cells in question were stimulated using overlapping spike peptides derived from SARS-CoV-2, HCoV-NL63, HCoV-OC43 and HCoV-229E.

The treatment is: approximately 10-day PBMC culture with coronavirus spike peptide pools or control peptides (ViraFEST assay). Peptide-pool expansion of antigen-specific T cells preceded TCR sequencing in ViraFEST. The CDR3 spans 16 residues. The ends were cut back, 3 bases at V and 1 base at J, with 16 bases in the middle. Germline CDR1 SGHRS, CDR2 YFSETQ. Comments on this clonotype: Its antigen is unknown.

Once obtained from cultured CD4+ T cells, the DNA was sequenced using the Oncomine TCR Beta short-read assay. In this case, cultured CD4+ T cells provided the extracted genomic DNA. TCRdb processed the PCR reads anew with MiXCR; each CDR3 protein has one entry. This table holds about 10,000 distinct CDR3 sequences, roughly 25% found once. The clonotype was recovered from a human donor who received a COVID-19 vaccine. J is TRBJ1-1 and V is TRBV5-1; a possible D gene is TRBD1 (6 bases). Sequencing used CD4+ T cells from blood, cultured in vitro, obtained before SARS-CoV-2 vaccination. CDR3 in DNA: TGCGCCAGCAGCTCCAGGGGAGGGGTGACGAACACTGAAGCTTTCTTT. Translated, it gives CASSSRGGVTNTEAFF.